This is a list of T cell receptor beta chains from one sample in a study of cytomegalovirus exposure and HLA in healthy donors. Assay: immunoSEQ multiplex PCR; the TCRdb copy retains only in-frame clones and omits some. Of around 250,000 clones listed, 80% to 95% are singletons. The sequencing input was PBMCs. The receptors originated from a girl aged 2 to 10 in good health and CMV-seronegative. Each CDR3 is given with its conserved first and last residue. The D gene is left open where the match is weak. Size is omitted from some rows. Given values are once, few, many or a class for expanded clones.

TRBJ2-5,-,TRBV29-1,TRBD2,CSVATEGGLAGWYQETQYF,TGCAGCGTTGCTACCGAAGGAGGGCTAGCGGGGTGGTACCAAGAGACCCAGTACTTC
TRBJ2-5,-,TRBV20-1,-,CSARRETQYF,TGCAGTGCTAGACGGGAGACCCAGTACTTC
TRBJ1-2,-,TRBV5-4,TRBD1,CASAGSGGGGYTF,TGTGCCAGCGCAGGGTCAGGGGGCGGAGGCTACACCTTC
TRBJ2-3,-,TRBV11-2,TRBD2,CASSLGTSGRAIDTQYF,TGTGCCAGCAGCTTAGGTACTAGCGGGAGGGCCATAGATACGCAGTATTTT
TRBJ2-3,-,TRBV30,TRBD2,CAWKLAGGPSDTQYF,TGTGCCTGGAAACTCGCGGGAGGGCCCTCAGATACGCAGTATTTT
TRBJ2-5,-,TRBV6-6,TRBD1,CASSQTGSETQYF,TGTGCCAGCAGTCAGACAGGGTCGGAGACCCAGTACTTC
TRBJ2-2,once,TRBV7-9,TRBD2,CASSLVRLAGGTGELFF,TGTGCCAGCAGCTTAGTACGGCTAGCGGGAGGGACCGGGGAGCTGTTTTTT
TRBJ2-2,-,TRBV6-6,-,CASRPLSGNTGELFF,TGTGCCAGCAGGCCCCTTAGCGGTAACACCGGGGAGCTGTTTTTT
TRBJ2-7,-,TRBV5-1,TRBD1,CASSLAGTGYYEQYF,TGCGCCAGCAGCTTGGCAGGGACAGGTTACTACGAGCAGTACTTC
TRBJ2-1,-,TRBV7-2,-,CASSSLGIEGEQFF,TGTGCCAGCAGCTCCCTAGGGATAGAGGGTGAGCAGTTCTTC
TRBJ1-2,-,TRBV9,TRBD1,CASSARDRGHLYGYTF,TGTGCCAGCAGCGCCCGGGACAGGGGCCACCTCTATGGCTACACCTTC
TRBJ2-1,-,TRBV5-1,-,CASSLDSPGNNEQFF,TGCGCCAGCAGCTTAGACTCTCCGGGGAACAATGAGCAGTTCTTC
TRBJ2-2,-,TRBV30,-,CAWSSVAGELFF,TGTGCCTGGAGCTCTGTAGCCGGGGAGCTGTTTTTT
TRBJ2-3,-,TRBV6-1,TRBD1,CASSMTGASTDTQYF,TGTGCCAGCAGTATGACAGGGGCGAGCACAGATACACAGTATTTT
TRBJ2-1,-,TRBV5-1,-,CASSSFYNEQFF,TGCGCCAGCAGCTCATTTTACAATGAGCAGTTCTTC
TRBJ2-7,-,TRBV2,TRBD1,CASSVGQGDSYEQYF,TGTGCCAGCAGTGTCGGGCAGGGGGACTCCTACGAGCAGTACTTC
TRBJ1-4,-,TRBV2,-,CASILGGNEKLFF,TGTGCCAGCATTCTGGGGGGTAATGAAAAACTGTTTTTT
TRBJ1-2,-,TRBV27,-,CASSLRGAPHGYTF,TGTGCCAGCAGTTTACGGGGGGCGCCCCATGGCTACACCTTC
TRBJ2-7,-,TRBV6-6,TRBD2,CASSYIAGAQYEQYF,TGTGCCAGCAGTTACATAGCGGGGGCGCAATACGAGCAGTACTTC
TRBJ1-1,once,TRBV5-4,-,CASSSGTSKLGAFF,TGTGCCAGCAGCTCCGGGACTTCTAAACTGGGCGCTTTCTTT
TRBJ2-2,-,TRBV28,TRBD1,CASSLTQGVLTGELFF,TGTGCCAGCAGCCTAACACAGGGGGTCCTCACCGGGGAGCTGTTTTTT
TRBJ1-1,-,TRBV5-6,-,CASMGQLNTEAFF,TGTGCCAGCATGGGACAACTGAACACTGAAGCTTTCTTT
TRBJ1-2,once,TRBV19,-,CASSIGGRVGYGYTF,TGTGCCAGTAGTATAGGCGGCAGGGTCGGGTATGGCTACACCTTC
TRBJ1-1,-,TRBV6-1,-,CASSGGRGPNTEAFF,TGTGCCAGCAGTGGTGGCAGGGGCCCTAACACTGAAGCTTTCTTT
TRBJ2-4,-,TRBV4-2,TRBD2,CASGTSGSQNIQYF,TGTGCCAGCGGGACTAGCGGGAGCCAAAACATTCAGTACTTC
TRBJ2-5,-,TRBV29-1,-,CSVERDSQETQYF,TGCAGCGTTGAGCGGGACTCCCAAGAGACCCAGTACTTC
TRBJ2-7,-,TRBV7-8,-,CARNSYEQYF,TGTGCCAGGAACAGCTACGAGCAGTACTTC